A selection of T cell receptor beta chains follows, all from one sample in a study of shared clonotypes between healthy human individuals. Some clones are missing from TCRdb's copy, which holds only in-frame ones; the method was immunoSEQ multiplex PCR. Altogether 2 million to 2.5 million clones are present, 90% to 97% being singletons, with the ten largest covering around 0.13%. Sequences were obtained from naive CD4+ T cells sorted from blood. These receptors originate from a young man in good health. The CDR3 runs from the conserved cysteine through the conserved F or W. The D gene is left open where the match is weak. Clone sizes are given selectively: once, few, many, or a class where the clone is expanded.

clone size	D gene	V gene	J gene	CDR3 protein	CDR3 DNA
NA	NA	TRBV11-2	TRBJ2-3	CASSPRGGSSTDTQYF	TGTGCCAGCAGCCCCCGCGGGGGCTCTAGCACAGATACGCAGTATTTT
NA	TRBD2	TRBV10-3	TRBJ2-3	CATRPGLAGSSTDTQYF	TGTGCCACCCGGCCGGGACTAGCGGGATCTAGCACAGATACGCAGTATTTT
NA	NA	TRBV6-1	TRBJ1-4	CATSAGMDEKLFF	TGTGCCACCTCAGCAGGGATGGATGAAAAACTGTTTTTT
NA	TRBD1	TRBV6-5	TRBJ2-5	CASSSLSGTVETQYF	TGTGCCAGCAGTTCCCTTTCCGGGACAGTAGAGACCCAGTACTTC
NA	NA	TRBV11-2	TRBJ2-1	CASSFWSSYNEQFF	TGTGCCAGCAGCTTTTGGAGCTCCTACAATGAGCAGTTCTTC
NA	TRBD1	TRBV2	TRBJ2-7	CASNMDPGQGANEQYF	TGTGCCAGCAACATGGATCCCGGACAGGGGGCCAACGAGCAGTACTTC
NA	NA	TRBV10-3	TRBJ1-1	CAITPGGLNTEAFF	TGTGCCATCACCCCTGGTGGATTAAACACTGAAGCTTTCTTT
NA	TRBD1	TRBV5-4	TRBJ2-5	CASSGQGLGQETQYF	TGTGCCAGCAGCGGACAGGGATTGGGACAAGAGACCCAGTACTTC
NA	NA	TRBV7-8	TRBJ2-2	CASSLNQGPGNTGELFF	TGTGCCAGCAGCTTAAATCAGGGGCCGGGGAACACCGGGGAGCTGTTTTTT
NA	NA	TRBV5-1	TRBJ2-5	CASSLEGNREETQYF	TGCGCCAGCAGCTTGGAGGGGAACAGGGAAGAGACCCAGTACTTC
few	NA	TRBV27	TRBJ1-2	CASSLSAGYGYTF	TGTGCCAGCAGTTTATCGGCCGGCTATGGCTACACCTTC
NA	TRBD2	TRBV10-2	TRBJ2-7	CASTLAGGSYEQYF	TGCGCCAGCACACTAGCGGGAGGTTCCTACGAGCAGTACTTC
NA	NA	TRBV28	TRBJ2-5	CASRGSIQETQYF	TGTGCCAGCAGGGGGTCAATCCAAGAGACCCAGTACTTC
NA	TRBD2	TRBV10-1	TRBJ2-4	CASSESGGGLPQYF	TGCGCCAGCAGTGAGTCGGGGGGAGGGCTACCTCAGTACTTC
NA	NA	TRBV19	TRBJ2-2	CASTPILGSYTGELFF	TGTGCCAGTACCCCTATCTTGGGGTCCTACACCGGGGAGCTGTTTTTT
NA	NA	TRBV4-3	TRBJ2-5	CASSQGVGGETQYF	TGCGCCAGCAGCCAAGGCGTAGGGGGAGAGACCCAGTACTTC
NA	TRBD2	TRBV30	TRBJ2-5	CAWSVLAGDFWEETQYF	TGTGCCTGGAGTGTACTAGCGGGAGATTTTTGGGAAGAGACCCAGTACTTC
NA	NA	TRBV19	TRBJ1-5	CASSRNAGNQPQHF	TGTGCCAGTAGTCGTAATGCTGGCAATCAGCCCCAGCATTTT
NA	TRBD1	TRBV28	TRBJ1-4	CASSPAGGAYEKLFF	TGTGCCAGCAGTCCGGCAGGGGGCGCCTATGAAAAACTGTTTTTT
NA	TRBD1	TRBV6-1	TRBJ2-3	CASSVGTETTDTQYF	TGTGCCAGCAGCGTCGGGACAGAGACCACAGATACGCAGTATTTT
NA	TRBD2	TRBV6-5	TRBJ2-2	CASVRTSGSGELFF	TGTGCCAGCGTACGGACTAGCGGGAGCGGGGAGCTGTTTTTT
NA	NA	TRBV7-2	TRBJ2-7	CASSLQGGAYEQYF	TGTGCCAGCAGCTTGCAGGGTGGGGCCTACGAGCAGTACTTC
NA	TRBD1	TRBV27	TRBJ1-5	CASSLQGQGRQPQHF	TGTGCCAGCAGTTTACAAGGACAGGGCCGCCAGCCCCAGCATTTT
NA	NA	TRBV4-2	TRBJ1-1	CASSHSGNTEAFF	TGTGCCAGCAGCCACTCGGGGAACACTGAAGCTTTCTTT
NA	TRBD1	TRBV10-3	TRBJ1-1	CAIRVGQLNTEAFF	TGTGCCATCAGGGTGGGACAGCTGAACACTGAAGCTTTCTTT
NA	NA	TRBV7-9	TRBJ2-7	CASSLGLRAVRYEQYF	TGTGCCAGCAGCTTAGGTCTCAGGGCAGTTAGGTACGAGCAGTACTTC
NA	NA	TRBV14	TRBJ1-5	CASSQGGPYSNQPQHF	TGTGCCAGCAGCCAAGGAGGCCCCTATAGCAATCAGCCCCAGCATTTT
NA	NA	TRBV19	TRBJ2-1	CATRGTLSYNEQFF	TGTGCCACCCGAGGGACTCTCTCCTACAATGAGCAGTTCTTC
NA	NA	TRBV7-3	TRBJ2-1	CASSLTRDNEQFF	TGTGCCAGCAGCTTAACGCGGGACAATGAGCAGTTCTTC
NA	NA	TRBV2	TRBJ2-7	CASSETGYSYEQYF	TGTGCCAGCAGTGAAACCGGGTACTCCTACGAGCAGTACTTC
NA	NA	TRBV29-1	TRBJ2-3	CSVEDLATTTDTQYF	TGCAGCGTTGAAGATCTCGCGACAACCACAGATACGCAGTATTTT
once	TRBD2	TRBV5-1	TRBJ2-5	CASSLAVLAGETQYF	TGCGCCAGCAGCTTGGCCGTGCTAGCGGGCGAGACCCAGTACTTC
NA	NA	TRBV7-6	TRBJ2-6	CASSPGGSGANVLTF	TGTGCCAGCAGCCCCGGGGGCTCTGGGGCCAACGTCCTGACTTTC
NA	NA	TRBV30	TRBJ2-7	CAWSTSTYEQYF	TGTGCCTGGTCGACTTCTACCTACGAGCAGTACTTC
NA	NA	TRBV7-9	TRBJ1-3	CASKGVSSGNTIYF	TGTGCCAGCAAGGGCGTCAGCTCTGGAAACACCATATATTTT
NA	NA	TRBV6-5	TRBJ2-7	CASSYNTGSYEQYF	TGTGCCAGCAGTTATAATACAGGGTCCTACGAGCAGTACTTC
NA	TRBD1	TRBV2	TRBJ1-2	CASSQSETGGGGGYTF	TGTGCCAGCAGCCAGTCGGAGACAGGGGGCGGGGGAGGCTACACCTTC
NA	NA	TRBV6-5	TRBJ2-1	CASSTPSVNEQFF	TGTGCCAGCAGTACCCCCTCAGTCAATGAGCAGTTCTTC
NA	NA	TRBV2	TRBJ1-3	CASSEDRGSGNTIYF	TGTGCCAGCAGTGAAGATCGAGGGTCAGGAAACACCATATATTTT
NA	NA	TRBV5-1	TRBJ2-5	CASSGFPGETQYF	TGCGCCAGCAGCGGTTTCCCAGGGGAGACCCAGTACTTC
NA	TRBD2	TRBV2	TRBJ2-5	CASNLGTTQETQYF	TGTGCCAGCAATCTAGGGACTACACAAGAGACCCAGTACTTC
NA	TRBD1	TRBV7-2	TRBJ2-2	CASSITGTDGPGELFF	TGTGCCAGCAGCATAACCGGGACAGATGGGCCCGGGGAGCTGTTTTTT